The 16 T cell receptor beta chains reported below all come from one sample, sequenced in a study of tumor and adjacent non-tumor tissue in lung cancer. Three rounds of nested PCR, following a modified ARM-PCR protocol, produced the TCRbeta library. Each CDR3 protein is one row after TCRdb ran MiXCR on the multiplex PCR reads. Of some 97,000 distinct CDR3 sequences listed, 50% to 70% are singletons. The template was RNA from unsorted bulk tissue. The normal lung tissue was taken more than 3 cm from the tumor edge. The sample taken for sequencing was distant non-tumor lung tissue. These receptor sequences come from a man aged 30 to 39 with non-small cell lung cancer.

The chain carries TRBV5-4 and TRBJ2-3, with D perhaps assigned TRBD1 or TRBD2 (5 bases each). The germline V gene encodes CDR1 SGHNT and CDR2 YYREEE (reference sequence). The CDR3 spans 13 residues. V lost 3 bases, J lost 3 bases, and 8 bases lay in between. In nucleotides, the CDR3 is TGTGCCAGCAGCTCTTGGGGGACAGATACGCAGTATTTT. Translated: CASSSWGTDTQYF.

Notes on this clonotype: With a much larger clone just one base away, this may be a read error. The J gene is TRBJ2-7, the V gene TRBV6-1, with TRBD2 identical over 7 bases. The length of the CDR3 is 15 residues. Germline CDR1 is MNHNS and CDR2 is SASEGT. CDR3 DNA sequence: TGTGCCAGCAGTGAGTACGGCGGGAGCTCCTTCGAGCAGTACTTC. It codes for CASSEYGGSSFEQYF.

With respect to this clonotype: Its ends do not fully match the called genes, so a read error is possible. The chain has TRBV11-2 and TRBJ2-7; possibly TRBD1 for D (5 bases). Per germline, CDR1 SGHAT and CDR2 FQNNGV. The CDR3 runs 15 residues. CDR3 coding DNA: TGTGCCACCAGCTTAGTGTGGCGGAACAGGCGCGAGCAGTACTTC. It codes for CATSLVWRNRREQYF. Full variable domain (missing parts from reference TRBV11-2 and TRBJ2-7): EAGVAQSPRYKIIEKRQSVAFWCNPISGHATLYWYQQILGQGPKLLIQFQNNGVVDDSQLPKDRFSAERLKGVDSTLKIQPAKLEDSAVYLCATSLVWRNRREQYFGPGTRLTVT.

With regard to this clonotype: This may come from a read error, since a much larger clone is one base off. This chain connects TRBV28 to TRBJ1-1, with 9 bases aligning to TRBD1. Germline V lookup: CDR1 MDHEN, CDR2 SYDVKM. The CDR3 has 15 amino acids. J lost 5 bases, V lost 3 bases, and 7 bases had no gene match. Here the CDR3 DNA reads TGTGCCAGCAGTTTCCCCGGGACAGGGATGACTGAAGCTTTCTTT. It encodes CASSFPGTGMTEAFF.

The chain uses TRBV5-6 and TRBJ2-1; 10 bases agree with TRBD2. Germline loops: CDR1 SGHDT, CDR2 YYEEEE. V was pared by 3 bases and J by 11 bases, with 14 bases of the junction left unmatched. This CDR3 has 16 amino acids. CDR3 in amino acids: CASSYRTSGGRGKQFF. DNA for the CDR3: TGTGCCAGCAGCTACCGGACTAGCGGAGGCCGAGGTAAGCAGTTCTTC.

This clonotype has a single count. A read error may be the cause here, since a much bigger clone is one base away. The V call is TRBV4-3, the J call TRBJ2-3; 10 bases are shared with TRBD2. V shed 0 bases and J 1 base; nucleotides not matched to a gene: 13. Germline V gene lookup returns CDR1 LGHNA and CDR2 YSLEER. This CDR3 has 20 residues. The CDR3 nucleotides are TGCGCCAGCAGCCAAGAACAAAGCGGGGGGGCTGGATATGGCACAGATACGCAGTATTTT. It yields the protein CASSQEQSGGAGYGTDTQYF.

The chain links TRBV4-3 to TRBJ2-1; TRBD1 is a possible D gene (5 bases). The germline CDR1 and CDR2 sequences are LGHNA and YSLEER. There are 15 residues in the CDR3. The germline V and J ends were trimmed by 10 bases and 4 bases, with 20 bases remaining between them. The CDR3 nucleotides read TGCGCCAACAGTCAAGGGGTAGGAAGATACAATGAGCAGTTCTTC. Protein: CANSQGVGRYNEQFF.

Concerning this clonotype itself: With a much larger clone just one base away, this may be a read error. The chain couples TRBV20-1 to TRBJ2-3; 14 bases agree with TRBD2. The CDR3 is made up of 16 amino acids. Trimming at V came to 6 bases and at J to 6 bases, leaving 11 bases not matched to a gene. The germline V gene encodes CDR1 DFQATT and CDR2 SNEGSKA (reference sequence). CDR3 in amino acids: CSAKRGTSGRVDTQYF. Here the CDR3 DNA reads TGCAGTGCGAAGAGGGGGACTAGCGGGAGAGTGGATACGCAGTATTTT.

For this clonotype: Mismatch with germline at one junction end may stem from a read error. The gene calls are TRBV20-1 and TRBJ2-1; 9 bases line up with TRBD1. The germline CDR1 and CDR2 sequences are DFQATT and SNEGSKA (reference sequence). This CDR3 comprises 13 residues. The CDR3 reads CSALDRGDNEQFF. The CDR3 DNA reads TGCAGTGCCTTGGACAGGGGAGACAATGAGCAATTCTTC.

This clonotype has just a few counts. This could be a read error, since a much larger clone is one nucleotide away. The V gene is TRBV6-1, the J gene TRBJ2-7, with D tentatively TRBD1 (6 bases). The CDR3 has 14 residues. Germline CDR1 and CDR2: MNHNS and SASEGT. CDR3 DNA: TGTGCCAGCTGTGAAATCGGCAGGGGAGACGAGCAGTACTTC. Encoded protein: CASCEIGRGDEQYF.

This chain joins TRBV20-1 and TRBJ2-1; D gene ambiguous. V shed 4 bases and J shed 5 bases, with 12 bases lying between them. The CDR3 loop spans 13 amino acids. Germline V gives CDR1 DFQATT, CDR2 SNEGSKA (reference sequence). Here the CDR3 reads CSAIRTINNEQFF. CDR3 sequence (DNA): TGCAGTGCTATTCGAACCATAAACAATGAGCAGTTCTTC.

The chain recombines TRBV20-1 with TRBJ1-6, with D perhaps matching TRBD1 (5 bases). Germline V lookup: CDR1 DFQATT, CDR2 SNEGSKA (reference sequence). Trimming took off 3 bases at V and 10 bases at J, with 13 bases between the two ends. The CDR3 loop spans 13 amino acids. CDR3 protein: CSARGTLSSPLHF. CDR3 coding DNA: TGCAGTGCTAGGGGGACGCTGAGCTCACCCCTCCACTTT.

Worth noting for this clonotype: Without the conserved terminal phenylalanine or tryptophan, this CDR3 likely stems from a read error. The chain links TRBV4-3 to TRBJ2-7, with a weak D call TRBD1 (5 bases). CDR3 length: 14 amino acids. Trimming shortened V by 4 bases and J by 7 bases, and 17 bases separated the two germline ends. CDR1 is LGHNA, CDR2 YSLEER, per germline. In nucleotides, the CDR3 is TGCGCCAGCAGCCCCGCCCACAGGTCCAATGAGCAGTACCTC. Its translation is CASSPAHRSNEQYL.

Worth noting for this clonotype: Given a much more abundant clone one base away, this may be a read error. This chain links TRBV5-4 with TRBJ1-1; D not certain. CDR1 is SGHNT and CDR2 is YYREEE in the germline V gene (reference sequence). This CDR3 is 12 amino acids long. Trimming cost V 9 bases and J 4 bases, with 13 bases left between them. CDR3: CATSTRVTEAFF. CDR3 bases: TGTGCCACATCGACAAGGGTCACTGAAGCTTTCTTT. Full variable domain (remainder filled in from reference TRBV5-4 and TRBJ1-1): ETGVTQSPTHLIKTRGQQVTLRCSSQSGHNTVSWYQQALGQGPQFIFQYYREEENGRGNFPPRFSGLQFPNYSSELNVNALELDDSALYLCATSTRVTEAFFGQGTRLTVV.

For this clonotype: Its ends do not fully match the called genes, so a read error is possible. The genes are TRBV11-2 and TRBJ2-7, with 8 bases identical to TRBD1. The CDR3 sequence is 14 residues long. Per germline, CDR1 SGHAT and CDR2 FQNNGV. This CDR3 is CASGSGQVLYEHYF. In DNA, the CDR3 is TGTGCCAGCGGCTCGGGACAGGTACTCTACGAGCATTACTTC. Filled out from reference TRBV11-2 and TRBJ2-7, the complete variable domain reads EAGVAQSPRYKIIEKRQSVAFWCNPISGHATLYWYQQILGQGPKLLIQFQNNGVVDDSQLPKDRFSAERLKGVDSTLKIQPAKLEDSAVYLCASGSGQVLYEHYFGPGTRLTVT.

As regards this clonotype: Being one base from a much bigger clone, this may be a read error. The chain links TRBV4-1 to TRBJ2-1; D gene unclear. In germline, CDR1 is MGHRA, CDR2 YSYEKL. This CDR3 contains 16 residues. The DNA for the CDR3 is TGCGCCAGCAGCCAAGGCCCAACAGTGGGGTACAATGAGCACTTCTTC. Translating it yields CASSQGPTVGYNEHFF.